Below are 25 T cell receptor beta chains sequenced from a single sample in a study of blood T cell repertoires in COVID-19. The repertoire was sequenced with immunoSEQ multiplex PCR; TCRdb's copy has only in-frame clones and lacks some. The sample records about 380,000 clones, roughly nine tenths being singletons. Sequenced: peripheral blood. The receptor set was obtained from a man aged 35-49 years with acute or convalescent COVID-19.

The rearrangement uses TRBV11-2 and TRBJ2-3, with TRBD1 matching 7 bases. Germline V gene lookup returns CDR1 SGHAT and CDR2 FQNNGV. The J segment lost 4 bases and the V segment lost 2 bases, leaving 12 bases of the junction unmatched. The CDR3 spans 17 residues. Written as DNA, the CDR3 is TGTGCCAGCAGCTTAATATCGAGGGGGCGCAGGGCAGATACGCAGTATTTT. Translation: CASSLISRGRRADTQYF.

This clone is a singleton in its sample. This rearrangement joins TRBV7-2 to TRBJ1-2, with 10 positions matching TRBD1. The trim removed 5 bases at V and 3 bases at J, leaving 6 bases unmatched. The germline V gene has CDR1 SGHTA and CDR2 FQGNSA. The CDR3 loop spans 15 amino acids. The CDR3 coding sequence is TGTGCCAGCAGCGAAAGGACAGGGGGTGACTATGGCTACACCTTC. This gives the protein CASSERTGGDYGYTF. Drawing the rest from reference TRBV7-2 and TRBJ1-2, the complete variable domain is GAGVSQSPSNKVTEKGKDVELRCDPISGHTALYWYRQSLGQGLEFLIYFQGNSAPDKSGLPSDRFSAERTGGSVSTLTIQRTQQEDSAVYLCASSERTGGDYGYTFGSGTRLTVV.

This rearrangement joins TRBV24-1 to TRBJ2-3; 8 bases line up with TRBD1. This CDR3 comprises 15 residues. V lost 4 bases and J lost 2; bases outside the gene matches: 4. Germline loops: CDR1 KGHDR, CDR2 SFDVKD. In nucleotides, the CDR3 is TGTGCCACCAGTGAACTGGGACAGGTCACAGATACGCAGTATTTT. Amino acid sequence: CATSELGQVTDTQYF.

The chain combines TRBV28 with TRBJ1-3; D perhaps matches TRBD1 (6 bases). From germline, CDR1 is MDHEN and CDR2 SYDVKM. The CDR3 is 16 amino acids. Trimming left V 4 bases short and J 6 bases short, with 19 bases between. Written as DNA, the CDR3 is TGTGCCAGCAGTTCCTACAGGGAGGGAGCTGAAAACACCATATATTTT. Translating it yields CASSSYREGAENTIYF.

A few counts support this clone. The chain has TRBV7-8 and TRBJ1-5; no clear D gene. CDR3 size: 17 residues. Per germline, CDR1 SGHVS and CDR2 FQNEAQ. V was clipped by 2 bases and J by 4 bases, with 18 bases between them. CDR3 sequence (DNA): TGTGCCAGCAGCTTACGCCCCCATAAGTTACTGAATCAGCCCCAGCATTTT. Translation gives CASSLRPHKLLNQPQHF.

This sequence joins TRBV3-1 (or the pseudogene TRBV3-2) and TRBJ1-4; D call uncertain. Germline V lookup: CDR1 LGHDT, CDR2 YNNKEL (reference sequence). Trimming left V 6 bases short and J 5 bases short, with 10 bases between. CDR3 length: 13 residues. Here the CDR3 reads CASSRSANEKLFF. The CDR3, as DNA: TGTGCCAGCAGTCGGTCCGCGAATGAAAAACTGTTTTTT.

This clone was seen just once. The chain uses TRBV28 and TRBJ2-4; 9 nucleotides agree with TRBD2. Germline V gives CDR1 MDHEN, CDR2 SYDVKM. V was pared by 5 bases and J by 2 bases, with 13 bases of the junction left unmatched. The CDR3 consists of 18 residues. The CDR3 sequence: CASSPSGGGALSKNIQYF. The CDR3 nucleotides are TGTGCCAGCAGTCCCTCGGGCGGGGGGGCTTTGTCCAAAAACATTCAGTACTTC.

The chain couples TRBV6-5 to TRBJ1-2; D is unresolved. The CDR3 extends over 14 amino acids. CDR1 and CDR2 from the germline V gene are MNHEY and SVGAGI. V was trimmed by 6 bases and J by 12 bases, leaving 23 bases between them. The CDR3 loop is CASSHKVGPMMDTF. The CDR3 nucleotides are TGTGCCAGCAGCCACAAGGTTGGGCCCATGATGGACACCTTC.

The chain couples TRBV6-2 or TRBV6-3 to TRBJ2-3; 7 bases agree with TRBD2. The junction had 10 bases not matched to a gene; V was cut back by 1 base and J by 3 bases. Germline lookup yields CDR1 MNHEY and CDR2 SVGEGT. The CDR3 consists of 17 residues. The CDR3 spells CASSYFILASGTDTQYF. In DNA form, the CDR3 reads TGTGCCAGCAGTTACTTTATATTGGCTAGCGGAACAGATACGCAGTATTTT.

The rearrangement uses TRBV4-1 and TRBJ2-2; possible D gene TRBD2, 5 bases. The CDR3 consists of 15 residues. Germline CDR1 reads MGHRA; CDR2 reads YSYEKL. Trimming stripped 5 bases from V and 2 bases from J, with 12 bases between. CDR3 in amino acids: CASSSREYNTGELFF. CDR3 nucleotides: TGCGCCAGCAGCTCCCGGGAATACAACACCGGGGAGCTGTTTTTT.

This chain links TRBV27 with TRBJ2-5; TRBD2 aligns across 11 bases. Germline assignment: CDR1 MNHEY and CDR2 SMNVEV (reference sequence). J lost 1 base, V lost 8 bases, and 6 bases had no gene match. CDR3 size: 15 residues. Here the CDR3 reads CASSGLAGSQETQYF. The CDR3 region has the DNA TGTGCCAGCTCCGGACTAGCGGGTAGCCAAGAGACCCAGTACTTC.

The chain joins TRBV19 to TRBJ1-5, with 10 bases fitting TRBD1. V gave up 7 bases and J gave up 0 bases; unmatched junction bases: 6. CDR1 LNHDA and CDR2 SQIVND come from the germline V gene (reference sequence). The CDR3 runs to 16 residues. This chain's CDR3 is CASIGTGADSNQPQHF. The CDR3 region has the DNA TGTGCCAGTATTGGGACAGGGGCCGATAGCAATCAGCCCCAGCATTTT.

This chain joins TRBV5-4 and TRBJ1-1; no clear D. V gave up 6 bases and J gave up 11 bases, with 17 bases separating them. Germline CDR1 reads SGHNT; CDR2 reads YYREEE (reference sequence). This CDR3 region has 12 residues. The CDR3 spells CASNPKDLPAFF. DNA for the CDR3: TGTGCCAGCAACCCTAAAGATCTTCCGGCTTTCTTT.

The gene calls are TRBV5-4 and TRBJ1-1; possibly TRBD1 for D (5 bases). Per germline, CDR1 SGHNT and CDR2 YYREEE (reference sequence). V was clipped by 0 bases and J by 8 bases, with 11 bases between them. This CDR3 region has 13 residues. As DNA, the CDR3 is TGTGCCAGCAGCTTGGGGGCGGAGGGGGAAGCTTTCTTT. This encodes CASSLGAEGEAFF.

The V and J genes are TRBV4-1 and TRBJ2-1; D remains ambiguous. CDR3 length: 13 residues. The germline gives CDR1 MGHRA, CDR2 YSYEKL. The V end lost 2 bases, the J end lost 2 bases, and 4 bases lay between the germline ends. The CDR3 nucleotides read TGCGCCAGCAGCCAACCGGCCTACAATGAGCAGTTCTTC. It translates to CASSQPAYNEQFF.

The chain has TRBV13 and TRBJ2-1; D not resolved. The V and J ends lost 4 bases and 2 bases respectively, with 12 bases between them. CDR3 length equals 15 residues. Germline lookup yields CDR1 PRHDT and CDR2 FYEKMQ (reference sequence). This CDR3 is CASSSSRLPYNEQFF. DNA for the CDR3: TGTGCCAGCAGCTCCTCGCGTTTGCCCTACAATGAGCAGTTCTTC.

Here the CDR3 reads CASSLWDRGRPGELFF. The DNA for the CDR3 is TGTGCCAGCAGCCTGTGGGACAGGGGGCGTCCCGGGGAGCTGTTTTTT. The chain carries TRBV7-6 and TRBJ2-2; 12 bases agree with TRBD1. This CDR3 contains 16 residues. Germline trimming cut 5 bases from V and 6 bases from J; bases unmatched to any gene: 7. The V gene's germline CDR1 is SGHVS and CDR2 FNYEAQ.

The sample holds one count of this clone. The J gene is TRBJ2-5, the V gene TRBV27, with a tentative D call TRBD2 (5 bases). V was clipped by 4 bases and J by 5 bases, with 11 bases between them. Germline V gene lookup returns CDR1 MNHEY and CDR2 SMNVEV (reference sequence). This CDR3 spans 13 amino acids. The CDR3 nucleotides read TGTGCCAGCAGTTCCGGGAATGGGGAGACCCAGTACTTC. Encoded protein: CASSSGNGETQYF.

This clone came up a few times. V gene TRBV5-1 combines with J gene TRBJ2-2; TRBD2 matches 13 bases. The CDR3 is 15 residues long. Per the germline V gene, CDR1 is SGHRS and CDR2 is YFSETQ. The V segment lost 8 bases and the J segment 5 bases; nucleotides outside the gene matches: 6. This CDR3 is CASKTSGRTTGELFF. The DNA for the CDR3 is TGCGCCAGTAAGACTAGCGGGAGGACGACCGGGGAGCTGTTTTTT.

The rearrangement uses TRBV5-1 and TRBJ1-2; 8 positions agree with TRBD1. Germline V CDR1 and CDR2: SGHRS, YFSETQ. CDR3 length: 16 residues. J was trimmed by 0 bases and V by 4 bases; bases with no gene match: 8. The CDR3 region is CASSPRTGPSNYGYTF. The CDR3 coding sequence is TGCGCCAGCAGCCCCAGGACAGGGCCGTCTAACTATGGCTACACCTTC.

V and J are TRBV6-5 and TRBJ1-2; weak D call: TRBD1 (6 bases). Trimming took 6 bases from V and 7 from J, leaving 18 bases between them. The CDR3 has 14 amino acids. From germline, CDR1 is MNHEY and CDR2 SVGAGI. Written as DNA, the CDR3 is TGTGCCAGCAGGGGCTACGGGGGGCGCGGTGGCTACACCTTC. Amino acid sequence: CASRGYGGRGGYTF.

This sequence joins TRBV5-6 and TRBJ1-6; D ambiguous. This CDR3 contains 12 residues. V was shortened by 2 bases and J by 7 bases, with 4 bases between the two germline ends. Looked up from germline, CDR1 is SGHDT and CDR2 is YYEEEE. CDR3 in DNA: TGTGCCAGCAGCTTAGCAAATTCACCCCTCCACTTT. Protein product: CASSLANSPLHF.

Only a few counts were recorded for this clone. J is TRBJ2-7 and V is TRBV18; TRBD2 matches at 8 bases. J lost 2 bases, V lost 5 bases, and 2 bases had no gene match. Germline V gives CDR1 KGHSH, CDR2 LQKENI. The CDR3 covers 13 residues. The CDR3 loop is CASSTAGAYEQYF. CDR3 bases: TGTGCCAGCTCAACAGCGGGGGCCTACGAGCAGTACTTC.

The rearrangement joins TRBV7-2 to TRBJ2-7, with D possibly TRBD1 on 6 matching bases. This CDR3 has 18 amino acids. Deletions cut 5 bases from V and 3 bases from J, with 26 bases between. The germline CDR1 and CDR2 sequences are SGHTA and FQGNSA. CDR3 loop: CASSHDRSFLTELYEQYF. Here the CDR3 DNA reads TGTGCCAGCAGCCATGACAGGTCTTTTCTCACCGAACTCTACGAGCAGTACTTC.

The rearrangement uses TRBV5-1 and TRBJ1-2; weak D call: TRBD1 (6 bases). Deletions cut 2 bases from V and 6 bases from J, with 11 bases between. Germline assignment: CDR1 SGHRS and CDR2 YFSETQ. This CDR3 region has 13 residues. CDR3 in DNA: TGCGCCAGCAGCTTATACAGGGACGATGGCTACACCTTC. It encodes CASSLYRDDGYTF.